The entry below gives a single T cell receptor (beta chain) sequence along with its context. The entry originates in a study of T cells in Graves' hyperthyroidism and ophthalmopathy. The TCR beta CDR3 regions underwent amplification using RNA transcripts as the source. HTBI primers were the set used in a first-round RT-PCR of the TCR CDR3. TCRdb passed the multiplex PCR reads through MiXCR, listing each CDR3 protein once. The table records over 400,000 distinct CDR3 sequences, roughly 22% of them present only once. In germline, CDR1 is SGHAT, CDR2 FQDESV (reference sequence). The V gene lost 5 bases and the J gene lost 4 bases, with 12 bases spanning the gap. This CDR3 is 14 amino acids long.

The sequence was obtained from a woman aged 65 to 85 with Graves' ophthalmopathy. The sequencing sample was made of blood. The genes are TRBV11-1 and TRBJ2-1; possibly TRBD1 or TRBD2 for D (5 bases each). DNA of the CDR3: TGTGCCAGCAGCCCGGGGCAGACATACAATGAGCAGTTCTTC. Translated: CASSPGQTYNEQFF.